Below, 20 T cell receptor beta chains from the same sample are listed, as sequenced in a study of post-analysis software for immune sequencing data. Overall study results and limits: Patients had higher frequencies than controls of about five TRBV segments, including TRBV5-6, TRBV5-1 and TRBV20-1.

The antigens these receptors bind are not known. TCR beta libraries were prepared from cDNA with unique molecular identifiers. TCRdb re-derived calls from the PCR reads in MiXCR, one entry per CDR3 protein. The table records 450,000 to 650,000 distinct CDR3 sequences, 44% of them present only once. Sequencing was done on a sample of blood. Receptors were obtained from a girl between 5 and 17 years old with multiple sclerosis.

The chain's CDR3 is CASSKPGEKQYF. Here the CDR3 DNA reads TGTGCCAGCAGCAAGCCGGGAGAAAAGCAGTACTTC. The gene calls are TRBV21-1 and TRBJ2-4; no check of the table's D call, TRBD1, against the DNA was made. TRBV21-1 is recorded as a pseudogene. The CDR3 has 12 residues.

V and J are TRBV5-1 and TRBJ2-1; the D gene could be TRBD1 or TRBD2 (5 bases each). V gave up 4 bases and J gave up 6 bases, with 17 bases separating them. CDR1 SGHRS and CDR2 YFSETQ come from the germline V gene. The length of the CDR3 is 15 residues. The CDR3 spells CASSNPRGQGNEQFF. The CDR3 region has the DNA TGCGCCAGCAGCAACCCTCGGGGCCAGGGCAATGAGCAGTTCTTC.

V is TRBV2 and J is TRBJ2-5; D call uncertain. The CDR3 consists of 14 residues. Germline assignment: CDR1 SNHLY and CDR2 FYNNEI. V dropped 3 bases and J dropped 1 base, with 9 bases sitting between them. The CDR3 loop reads CASSDVGSQETQYF. CDR3 coding DNA: TGTGCCAGCAGTGACGTTGGCAGCCAAGAGACCCAGTACTTC.

The CDR3 DNA reads TGTGCCAGCAGCCCCCTGGCTTGGGGAGGCCAGAGCACCGGGGAGCTGTTTTTT. This encodes CASSPLAWGGQSTGELFF. The J gene is TRBJ2-2, the V gene TRBV7-9, with D perhaps matching TRBD2 (6 bases). The CDR3 is 18 amino acids. From germline, CDR1 is SEHNR and CDR2 FQNEAQ (reference sequence). V gave up 5 bases and J gave up 4 bases, with 23 bases separating them.

The V call is TRBV7-9, the J call TRBJ2-1; D is unclear. Germline V gene lookup returns CDR1 SEHNR and CDR2 FQNEAQ (reference sequence). With 2 bases removed from V and 6 bases from J, the gap between germline ends came to 8 bases. This CDR3 has 13 residues. This CDR3 is CASSLLVRNEQFF. For the CDR3, the DNA is TGTGCCAGCAGCTTACTGGTACGCAATGAGCAGTTCTTC.

The chain has TRBV7-2 and TRBJ2-7, with D possibly TRBD2 on 6 matching bases. Germline V gives CDR1 SGHTA, CDR2 FQGNSA. V lost 7 bases, J lost 0 bases, and 13 bases lay in between. The CDR3 runs 14 residues. CDR3 protein: CASTGRESSYEQYF. DNA for the CDR3: TGTGCCAGCACCGGACGGGAGAGCTCCTACGAGCAGTACTTC.

V gene TRBV4-1 combines with J gene TRBJ2-5; the D gene is possibly TRBD1 (5 bases). The CDR3 length is 16 residues. V lost 3 bases and J lost 5, with 19 bases in between. CDR1 and CDR2 from the germline V gene are MGHRA and YSYEKL. Here the CDR3 reads CASSHQKDTPAETQYF. CDR3 in DNA: TGCGCCAGCAGCCACCAAAAGGACACCCCAGCGGAGACCCAGTACTTC.

This clonotype showed up just a few times. The rearrangement uses TRBV6-1 and TRBJ2-7; weak D call: TRBD2 (5 bases). The ends were cut back, 3 bases at V and 3 bases at J, with 15 bases in the middle. The CDR3 is 15 residues long. Per germline, CDR1 MNHNS and CDR2 SASEGT. Here the CDR3 DNA reads TGTGCCAGCAGTGAGCCGGCAGGACTTAACTACGAGCAGTACTTC. It yields the protein CASSEPAGLNYEQYF.

The chain carries TRBV2 and TRBJ2-7; no reliable D call. Trimming pared 2 bases from V and 2 bases from J, leaving 16 bases between. Germline loops: CDR1 SNHLY, CDR2 FYNNEI. The CDR3 has 16 amino acids. CDR3 protein: CASSEMMAGGTYEQYF. As DNA, the CDR3 is TGTGCCAGCAGTGAAATGATGGCAGGTGGTACCTACGAGCAGTACTTC. The full variable domain, completed using reference TRBV2 and TRBJ2-7, is EPEVTQTPSHQVTQMGQEVILRCVPISNHLYFYWYRQILGQKVEFLVSFYNNEISEKSEIFDDQFSVERPDGSNFTLKIRSTKLEDSAMYFCASSEMMAGGTYEQYFGPGTRLTVT.

This clonotype appeared a single time. The chain carries TRBV7-2 and TRBJ2-3; 7 nucleotides line up with TRBD2. Germline CDR1 and CDR2: SGHTA and FQGNSA. CDR3 size: 17 residues. The V segment lost 1 base and the J segment 2 bases; nucleotides outside the gene matches: 9. The DNA for the CDR3 is TGTGCCAGCAGCTTAGAGTCTAGCGGTTTCTTCACAGATACGCAGTATTTT. It yields the protein CASSLESSGFFTDTQYF.

The chain links TRBV10-3 to TRBJ2-1; D gene uncertain. The germline gives CDR1 ENHRY, CDR2 SYGVKD. The V and J ends lost 6 bases and 8 bases respectively, with 8 bases between them. CDR3 size: 11 residues. CDR3 DNA sequence: TGTGCCATCAGCCAGGAACATGAGCAGTTCTTC. Residues: CAISQEHEQFF.

This clonotype came up a few times. V gene TRBV4-1 combines with J gene TRBJ2-7; D is perhaps TRBD1 (6 bases). Germline values: CDR1 MGHRA, CDR2 YSYEKL. The CDR3 covers 14 residues. Trimming left V 4 bases short and J 0 bases short, with 10 bases between. The CDR3 nucleotides are TGCGCCAGCAGCCCCGGACAGAACTCCTACGAGCAGTACTTC. It yields the protein CASSPGQNSYEQYF.

V gene TRBV4-2 combines with J gene TRBJ1-1, with D uncertain. Germline V CDR1 and CDR2: LGHNA, YNFKEQ. Trimming left V 1 base short and J 0 bases short, with 9 bases between. CDR3 length equals 15 residues. The chain's CDR3 is CASSQVASMNTEAFF. CDR3 bases: TGTGCCAGCAGCCAAGTTGCCTCCATGAACACTGAAGCTTTCTTT.

The rearrangement links TRBV2 to TRBJ2-3; D possibly corresponds to TRBD2 (6 bases). Germline-derived CDR1 and CDR2 are SNHLY and FYNNEI. The CDR3 consists of 17 residues. V lost 6 bases, J lost 3 bases, and 22 bases lay in between. CDR3 amino acids: CASSLTGGGTVTDTQYF. The CDR3 DNA reads TGTGCCAGCAGCCTAACTGGTGGCGGGACGGTTACAGATACGCAGTATTTT.

The chain recombines TRBV7-9 with TRBJ2-5; D gene ambiguous. The CDR3 runs 16 residues. V was trimmed by 4 bases and J by 11 bases, leaving 26 bases between them. Germline V lookup: CDR1 SEHNR, CDR2 FQNEAQ (reference sequence). CDR3 residues: CASSSATGSSYNEQYF. The CDR3 DNA follows: TGTGCCAGCAGCTCCGCGACCGGCAGCTCCTACAATGAGCAGTACTTC.

The chain joins TRBV7-2 to TRBJ1-1; D might be TRBD1 (6 bases). The CDR3 spans 16 residues. V gave up 5 bases and J gave up 3 bases, with 19 bases separating them. The germline gives CDR1 SGHTA, CDR2 FQGNSA. The CDR3, as DNA: TGTGCCAGCAGCATATCCGGGACAACGAGAGACACTGAAGCTTTCTTT. This sequence encodes CASSISGTTRDTEAFF.

The chain combines TRBV4-1 with TRBJ1-1; TRBD1 is a possible D gene (5 bases). The CDR3 runs to 14 residues. Germline V gene lookup returns CDR1 MGHRA and CDR2 YSYEKL. Trimming stripped 0 bases from V and 1 base from J, with 6 bases between. This chain's CDR3 is CASSQEGENTEAFF. CDR3 nucleotide sequence: TGCGCCAGCAGCCAAGAAGGGGAGAACACTGAAGCTTTCTTT.

The chain is built from TRBV7-3 and TRBJ2-1; D unclear. Trimming pared 5 bases from V and 9 bases from J, leaving 14 bases between. Per germline, CDR1 SGHTA and CDR2 FQGTGA. This CDR3 region has 13 residues. Here the CDR3 DNA reads TGTGCCAGCAGCCGATCTAGGGATGCTGAGCAGTTCTTC. Its protein is CASSRSRDAEQFF. The full variable domain, rest sourced from reference TRBV7-3 and TRBJ2-1, is GAGVSQTPSNKVTEKGKYVELRCDPISGHTALYWYRQSLGQGPEFLIYFQGTGAADDSGLPNDRFFAVRPEGSVSTLKIQRTERGDSAVYLCASSRSRDAEQFFGPGTRLTVL.

This chain connects TRBV5-1 to TRBJ1-6; possibly TRBD1 for D (5 bases). Trimming removed 5 bases from V and 8 bases from J, with 14 bases in between. The CDR3 totals 14 residues. Germline V gives CDR1 SGHRS, CDR2 YFSETQ. This CDR3 reads CASRVGTVYSPLHF. The CDR3 DNA follows: TGCGCCAGCAGGGTTGGGACTGTATATTCACCCCTCCACTTT.

This clonotype was observed many times. This chain joins TRBV20-1 and TRBJ2-4; no reliable D call. The CDR3 totals 14 residues. Germline V lookup: CDR1 DFQATT, CDR2 SNEGSKA (reference sequence). Trimming left V 1 base short and J 1 base short, with 8 bases between. Written as DNA, the CDR3 is TGCAGTGCTAGAGGAAAAGTCGCCAAAAACATTCAGTACTTC. Its protein is CSARGKVAKNIQYF.